A single sample is the source of the 19 T cell receptor beta chains below, sequenced in a study of shared clonotypes between healthy human individuals. The method was immunoSEQ multiplex PCR; TCRdb's version includes in-frame clones alone and lacks a portion of them. The sample lists about 490,000 clones, approximately 84% seen once, with about 12% in the top ten. Sequencing was carried out using PBMCs. The receptors stem from a woman aged 40 to 49 in good health. Some clones in this sample may be carry-over from other donors' samples.

This clone was picked up many times. Other DNA sequences of this sample code for an identical CDR3. The CDR3 loop is CASSLNPTPTWGVDTGELFF. The DNA of the CDR3 is TGCGCCAGCAGCTTAAATCCGACCCCGACGTGGGGAGTTGACACCGGGGAGCTGTTTTTT. The chain joins TRBV5-1 to TRBJ2-2; tentatively, D is TRBD2 (5 bases). The V gene's germline CDR1 is SGHRS and CDR2 YFSETQ. V was shortened by 2 bases and J by 3 bases, with 26 bases between the two germline ends. The CDR3 runs to 20 residues.

This clone has only a few counts. The gene calls are TRBV11-2 and TRBJ2-7, with TRBD2 matching over 10 bases. Germline values: CDR1 SGHAT, CDR2 FQNNGV. CDR3 length: 15 amino acids. After removal of 1 base from V and 4 bases from J, the junction contained 4 bases not matched to a gene. The CDR3, as DNA: TGTGCCAGCAGCTTAGGGGTAGCGGGAGGTTACGAGCAGTACTTC. It encodes CASSLGVAGGYEQYF.

V usage is TRBV18 and J usage is TRBJ1-2; no clear D gene. Germline-derived CDR1 and CDR2 are KGHSH and LQKENI. V was trimmed by 0 bases and J by 4 bases, leaving 9 bases between them. The CDR3 is 14 amino acids. The CDR3 region has the DNA TGTGCCAGCTCACCACCGGCGGGGATCTATGGCTACACCTTC. Translating it yields CASSPPAGIYGYTF.

This clone was counted a single time. This rearrangement joins TRBV6-1 to TRBJ2-2, with a weak D call TRBD1 (6 bases). Germline CDR1 reads MNHNS; CDR2 reads SASEGT. Trimming pared 3 bases from V and 4 bases from J, leaving 12 bases between. This CDR3 is 15 amino acids long. Here the CDR3 DNA reads TGTGCCAGCAGTGATCAGGGGTACGGCACCGGGGAGCTGTTTTTT. This gives the protein CASSDQGYGTGELFF.

The rearrangement uses TRBV6-5 and TRBJ2-1; tentative D call: TRBD1 (6 bases). CDR1 and CDR2 from the germline V gene are MNHEY and SVGAGI. The CDR3 contains 15 residues. Between the trimmed V and J ends, which lost 6 bases and 0 bases, there was a span of 12 bases. The CDR3 DNA follows: TGTGCCAGCAGCCGCAGGGGCAACTCCTACAATGAGCAGTTCTTC. It specifies CASSRRGNSYNEQFF.

In the case of this clone: The likely explanation is a read error, given a far larger clone one base away. The rearrangement joins TRBV28 to TRBJ1-2, with 7 positions matching TRBD1. From germline, CDR1 is MDHEN and CDR2 SYDVKM. The CDR3 totals 14 residues. J gave up 6 bases and V 5 bases, and 9 bases lay outside the gene matches. The CDR3 bases are TGTGCCAGCAGTCTACAGGGGCCCAACCATGGCTACACCTTC. This codes for CASSLQGPNHGYTF.

This clone was found once. This chain links TRBV5-1 with TRBJ2-7; D is undetermined. This CDR3 is 16 amino acids long. CDR1 is SGHRS and CDR2 is YFSETQ in the germline V gene. V lost 1 base to trimming and J lost 0 bases, with 14 bases between them. CDR3 sequence (DNA): TGCGCCAGCAGCTTGTTTCTCGGCGGAACCTCCTACGAGCAGTACTTC. Amino acid sequence: CASSLFLGGTSYEQYF. Based on the CDR3 plus reference TRBV5-1 and TRBJ2-7, the full variable domain is KAGVTQTPRYLIKTRGQQVTLSCSPISGHRSVSWYQQTPGQGLQFLFEYFSETQRNKGNFPGRFSGRQFSNSRSEMNVSTLELGDSALYLCASSLFLGGTSYEQYFGPGTRLTVT.

The gene calls are TRBV28 and TRBJ2-5; 7 nucleotides match TRBD2. In germline, CDR1 is MDHEN, CDR2 SYDVKM. V trimming: 1 base; J trimming: 5 bases; junction bases outside the gene matches: 7. This CDR3 has 15 amino acids. DNA for the CDR3: TGTGCCAGCAGTTTATCTGGCGGGAGATTTGAGACCCAGTACTTC. This sequence encodes CASSLSGGRFETQYF.

The CDR3 nucleotides read TGTGCCATCAGTGAGTCGTTGGCTTCGGATACGCAGTATTTT. Protein: CAISESLASDTQYF. The V and J genes are TRBV10-3 and TRBJ2-3, with D uncertain. Trimming stripped 0 bases from V and 6 bases from J, with 10 bases between. Germline assignment: CDR1 ENHRY and CDR2 SYGVKD. CDR3 length: 14 residues.

The J gene is TRBJ1-1, the V gene TRBV7-9, with 7 bases fitting TRBD1. The J segment lost 6 bases and the V segment lost 2 bases, leaving 9 bases of the junction unmatched. The CDR3 sequence is 15 residues long. CDR1 is SEHNR and CDR2 is FQNEAQ in the germline V gene (reference sequence). The CDR3 DNA is TGTGCCAGCAGCTTAAATCGACAGGGAAAGGCTGAAGCTTTCTTT. It yields the protein CASSLNRQGKAEAFF. Filled out from reference TRBV7-9 and TRBJ1-1, the complete variable domain reads DTGVSQNPRHKITKRGQNVTFRCDPISEHNRLYWYRQTLGQGPEFLTYFQNEAQLEKSRLLSDRFSAERPKGSFSTLEIQRTEQGDSAMYLCASSLNRQGKAEAFFGQGTRLTVV.

This clone was detected only once. V usage is TRBV5-1 and J usage is TRBJ2-4; D is perhaps TRBD1 or TRBD2 (5 bases each). CDR3 length: 15 residues. Per the germline V gene, CDR1 is SGHRS and CDR2 is YFSETQ. V lost 0 bases and J 0 bases, leaving 7 bases between the germline ends. CDR3 sequence (DNA): TGCGCCAGCAGCTTGGATGGGGGAGCCAAAAACATTCAGTACTTC. Translating gives CASSLDGGAKNIQYF.

Concerning this clone itself: The junction differs from germline at one of its ends, possibly a read error. The gene calls are TRBV28 and TRBJ2-7; 7 positions agree with TRBD2. Germline V gives CDR1 MDHEN, CDR2 SYDVKM. The CDR3 consists of 12 residues. CDR3 sequence reads: CASSVTASGPIF. CDR3 coding DNA: TGTGCCAGCAGTGTAACGGCTAGCGGACCCATCTTC.

The genes are TRBV11-2 and TRBJ2-7; D possibly corresponds to TRBD1 (6 bases). This CDR3 spans 13 amino acids. Germline CDR1 is SGHAT and CDR2 is FQNNGV. Trimming cost V 5 bases and J 1 base, with 9 bases left between them. CDR3 sequence: CASSHGQSYEQYF. The CDR3 bases are TGTGCCAGCAGCCATGGACAGTCCTACGAGCAGTACTTC.

The V gene is TRBV7-2, the J gene TRBJ1-1, with 9 bases that match TRBD1. CDR3 length equals 16 residues. Germline loops: CDR1 SGHTA, CDR2 FQGNSA. V shed 1 base, J shed 4 bases, and the junction held 7 bases outside the gene matches. The CDR3 DNA sequence: TGTGCCAGCAGCTTAGGACCCGGACAGGGGATCACTGAAGCTTTCTTT. This translates into CASSLGPGQGITEAFF.

With respect to this clone: One base separates it from a far larger clone, so it is likely a read error. The identical CDR3 is also encoded by other nucleotide sequences in the sample. The V gene is TRBV5-6, the J gene TRBJ1-2; unclear D gene. This CDR3 region has 17 residues. Germline V gene sequence: CDR1 SGHDT, CDR2 YYEEEE. This CDR3 is CASSFLSWAEINYGYTF. As DNA, the CDR3 is TGTGCCAGCAGCTTTCTCTCGTGGGCGGAGATAAACTATGGCTATACCTTC.

This chain joins TRBV18 and TRBJ2-7, with 7 bases aligning to TRBD1. This CDR3 is 15 amino acids long. Trimming cost V 3 bases and J 0 bases; bases outside gene matches: 5. Germline CDR1 and CDR2: KGHSH and LQKENI. As DNA, the CDR3 is TGTGCCAGCTCACCTGAGGACAGGCCCTCCTACGAGCAGTACTTC. It codes for CASSPEDRPSYEQYF.

In DNA form, the CDR3 reads TGTGCCAGCTCACCACCCGGGACTAGCATCAATGAGCAGTTCTTC. Protein: CASSPPGTSINEQFF. The chain carries TRBV18 and TRBJ2-1; 9 bases map to TRBD2. Losses at the gene ends were 0 bases for V and 6 bases for J; bases not matched to a gene: 3. This CDR3 is 15 amino acids long. Germline V gene lookup returns CDR1 KGHSH and CDR2 LQKENI.

This chain links TRBV6-5 with TRBJ2-2, with 8 nucleotides matching TRBD2. The V and J ends lost 6 bases and 8 bases, in that order; junction bases with no gene match: 8. Germline V CDR1 and CDR2: MNHEY, SVGAGI. The CDR3 totals 14 residues. The CDR3 sequence is CASRSSGSRGELFF. The CDR3, as DNA: TGTGCCAGCAGGTCTAGCGGGTCTAGGGGGGAGCTGTTTTTT.

In regard to this clone: With only one base between it and a far larger clone, this is likely a read error. The chain has TRBV7-9 and TRBJ1-1; perhaps TRBD1 as D (5 bases). Germline loops: CDR1 SEHNR, CDR2 FQNEAQ (reference sequence). The CDR3 runs 13 residues. The CDR3 nucleotides read TGTGCCAGCAGCTTTTGGGGGAACACTGAAGCTTCCTTT. Translated, it gives CASSFWGNTEASF.